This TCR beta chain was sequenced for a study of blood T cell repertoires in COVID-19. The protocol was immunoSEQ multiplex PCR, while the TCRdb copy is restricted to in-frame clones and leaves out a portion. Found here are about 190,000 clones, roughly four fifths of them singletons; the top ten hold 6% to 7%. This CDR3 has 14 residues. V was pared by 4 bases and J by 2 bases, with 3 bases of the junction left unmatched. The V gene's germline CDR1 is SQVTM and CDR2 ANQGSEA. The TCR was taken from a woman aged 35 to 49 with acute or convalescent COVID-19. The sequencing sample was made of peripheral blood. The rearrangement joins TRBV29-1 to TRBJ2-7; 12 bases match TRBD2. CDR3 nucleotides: TGCAGCGTTGTGGCTAGCGGGAGGGCCTACGAGCAGTACTTC. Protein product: CSVVASGRAYEQYF.